What follows are 32 T cell receptor beta chains derived from one specimen sequenced in a study of cytomegalovirus exposure and HLA in healthy donors. The study ran its PCR with 60 Vbeta and 13 Jbeta primers. Method: immunoSEQ multiplex PCR; TCRdb's copy keeps in-frame clones and lacks some. There are approximately 150,000 clones in the sample; 84% occur only once, and 1% lies in the top ten. Sequencing was carried out using PBMCs. The receptors stem from a man under 40 in good health and CMV-seronegative.

Of note for this clone: The junction and the germline gene differ at one end; a read error may be behind it. The chain joins TRBV19 to TRBJ2-2, with 7 nucleotides matching TRBD2. The CDR3 is 15 amino acids. The germline V gene has CDR1 LNHDA and CDR2 SQIVND (reference sequence). For the CDR3, the DNA is TGTGCCGGTAGTACCCGGGGGGAGAACACCGGGGAGCTGTTTTTT. Translating it yields CAGSTRGENTGELFF.

The V and J genes are TRBV5-4 and TRBJ1-2; 9 positions agree with TRBD1. V shed 4 bases, J shed 2 bases, and the junction held 6 bases outside the gene matches. CDR1 is SGHNT, CDR2 YYREEE, per germline (reference sequence). This CDR3 has 15 residues. The CDR3 region has the DNA TGTGCCAGCAGCCCATGGGACAGGGAGAACTATGGCTACACCTTC. Protein product: CASSPWDRENYGYTF.

J is TRBJ1-1 and V is TRBV13; TRBD1 matches 10 bases. Germline CDR1 is PRHDT and CDR2 is FYEKMQ (reference sequence). J lost 5 bases, V lost 5 bases, and 5 bases had no gene match. This CDR3 region has 14 residues. CDR3 residues: CASSPGTGVTEAFF. CDR3 DNA: TGTGCCAGCAGCCCCGGGACAGGGGTGACTGAAGCTTTCTTT.

This clone was recorded once. The V call is TRBV5-1, the J call TRBJ2-6; TRBD1 aligns across 7 bases. Germline CDR1 SGHRS, CDR2 YFSETQ. V lost 2 bases to trimming and J lost 0 bases; unmatched junction nucleotides: 8. The length of the CDR3 is 18 residues. CDR3: CASSFRTGLSSGANVLTF. As DNA, the CDR3 is TGCGCCAGCAGCTTCAGGACAGGACTGAGCTCTGGGGCCAACGTCCTGACTTTC.

This clone was recorded once. The chain recombines TRBV21-1 with TRBJ2-7; the table calls TRBD2, which could not be checked here. TRBV21-1 is a pseudogene locus. This CDR3 is 13 amino acids long. In nucleotides, the CDR3 is TGTGCTCACGTGGGGAGGGCCACCTACGAGCAGTACTTC. It yields the protein CAHVGRATYEQYF.

The rearrangement links TRBV11-3 to TRBJ2-2; D not resolved. Trimming stripped 7 bases from V and 2 bases from J, with 14 bases between. This CDR3 comprises 15 residues. Germline-derived CDR1 and CDR2 are SGHNT and YENEEA. CDR3 nucleotide sequence: TGTGCCAGCACCCACAGAGTATCCAACACCGGGGAGCTGTTTTTT. Translating it yields CASTHRVSNTGELFF.

This clone appeared once. CDR3 in amino acids: CASSLVTSGLIEQFF. The CDR3 DNA is TGCGCCAGCAGCTTGGTGACTAGCGGCCTTATTGAGCAGTTCTTC. J is TRBJ2-1 and V is TRBV5-1; 9 bases are a match to TRBD2. This CDR3 is built from 15 residues. Germline lookup yields CDR1 SGHRS and CDR2 YFSETQ. V lost 0 bases and J lost 9; bases outside the gene matches: 7.

The chain is built from TRBV18 and TRBJ1-1; 7 bases match TRBD1. Per the germline V gene, CDR1 is KGHSH and CDR2 is LQKENI. The CDR3 has 13 residues. V was clipped by 8 bases and J by 1 base; unmatched bases: 4. The CDR3 DNA reads as TGTGCCAGCCAAGGACAGGCGAACACTGAAGCTTTCTTT. This encodes CASQGQANTEAFF.

This chain links TRBV20-1 with TRBJ2-1; 11 bases align to TRBD2. Trimming at V came to 6 bases and at J to 15 bases, leaving 7 bases not matched to a gene. This CDR3 is 11 amino acids long. Germline CDR1 reads DFQATT; CDR2 reads SNEGSKA (reference sequence). CDR3 DNA: TGCAGTGCGACTTTAGCGGGAGGGCCGTTCTTC. Translation: CSATLAGGPFF.

The chain joins TRBV29-1 to TRBJ1-2; D remains ambiguous. The germline CDR1 and CDR2 sequences are SQVTM and ANQGSEA. This CDR3 spans 11 amino acids. The V end lost 4 bases, the J end lost 0 bases, and 3 bases lay between the germline ends. This CDR3 reads CSVASNYGYTF. CDR3 in DNA: TGCAGCGTTGCATCTAACTATGGCTACACCTTC.

V usage is TRBV6-4 and J usage is TRBJ2-2; 9 bases fit TRBD2. The J segment lost 3 bases and the V segment lost 6 bases, leaving 8 bases of the junction unmatched. Germline V gives CDR1 MRHNA, CDR2 SNTAGT. The CDR3 consists of 16 residues. CDR3 nucleotide sequence: TGTGCCAGCAGCGAGGGAGCTAGCGGGGACACCGGGGAGCTGTTTTTT. Encoded protein: CASSEGASGDTGELFF.

The rearrangement uses TRBV5-4 and TRBJ2-7; 10 bases align to TRBD1. The trim removed 4 bases at V and 4 bases at J, leaving 8 bases unmatched. In germline, CDR1 is SGHNT, CDR2 YYREEE (reference sequence). The CDR3 runs 15 residues. This CDR3 reads CASSLETGGAYEQYF. CDR3 DNA: TGTGCCAGCAGCCTAGAGACAGGGGGCGCGTACGAGCAGTACTTC.

The chain recombines TRBV25-1 with TRBJ2-7; perhaps TRBD2 as D (5 bases). The CDR3 has 14 amino acids. Germline assignment: CDR1 MGHDK and CDR2 SYGVNS. The V gene lost 6 bases and the J gene lost 2 bases, with 14 bases spanning the gap. The CDR3 here is CASRAGDGAYEQYF. CDR3 coding DNA: TGTGCCAGCAGGGCGGGCGACGGGGCCTACGAGCAGTACTTC.

The V and J genes are TRBV6-5 and TRBJ1-6, with 10 bases identical to TRBD1. The V gene's germline CDR1 is MNHEY and CDR2 SVGAGI. The CDR3 is 15 amino acids. V gave up 0 bases and J gave up 8 bases; unmatched junction bases: 1. DNA for the CDR3: TGTGCCAGCAGTTACTCCGGACAGGGGGATTCACCCCTCCACTTT. This encodes CASSYSGQGDSPLHF.

J is TRBJ2-7 and V is TRBV5-1; D perhaps matches TRBD2 (5 bases). The ends were cut back, 3 bases at V and 2 bases at J, with 6 bases in the middle. The germline gives CDR1 SGHRS, CDR2 YFSETQ. The CDR3 totals 12 residues. The CDR3 DNA follows: TGCGCCAGCAGCTACGGGACCTACGAGCAGTACTTC. Translation gives CASSYGTYEQYF. The full variable domain, completed using reference TRBV5-1 and TRBJ2-7, is KAGVTQTPRYLIKTRGQQVTLSCSPISGHRSVSWYQQTPGQGLQFLFEYFSETQRNKGNFPGRFSGRQFSNSRSEMNVSTLELGDSALYLCASSYGTYEQYFGPGTRLTVT.

The chain couples TRBV5-1 to TRBJ2-1; possibly TRBD2 for D (7 bases). CDR1 is SGHRS and CDR2 is YFSETQ in the germline V gene. V was shortened by 4 bases and J by 0 bases, with 20 bases between the two germline ends. The CDR3 covers 18 residues. The CDR3 nucleotides are TGCGCCAGCAGCGGTCTAGGCGGGGGCATTAGCTCCTACAATGAGCAGTTCTTC. Its protein is CASSGLGGGISSYNEQFF.

This clone was counted between two and nine times. The CDR3 bases are TGTGCCATCAGTGACCTGGACAGGGCAAAGGGAGAGACCCAGTACTTC. Protein sequence: CAISDLDRAKGETQYF. The chain carries TRBV10-3 and TRBJ2-5, with 8 positions matching TRBD1. The CDR3 is 16 residues long. Trimming took 3 bases from V and 4 from J; bases not matched to a gene: 10. Germline CDR1 and CDR2: ENHRY and SYGVKD.

This chain connects TRBV7-8 to TRBJ2-1; TRBD2 aligns across 10 bases. Trimming took 1 base from V and 4 from J; bases not matched to a gene: 4. This CDR3 is 16 amino acids long. Germline V gene sequence: CDR1 SGHVS, CDR2 FQNEAQ. The DNA of the CDR3 is TGTGCCAGCAGCTTAGGGTCTAGCGGGAGATACAATGAGCAGTTCTTC. Encoded protein: CASSLGSSGRYNEQFF.

J is TRBJ1-2 and V is TRBV28, with D maybe TRBD1 (6 bases). Germline V gene sequence: CDR1 MDHEN, CDR2 SYDVKM. V lost 7 bases and J lost 0, with 15 bases in between. The CDR3 covers 15 residues. The CDR3 DNA reads TGTGCCAGCACCCTGGGGGCTAAGTCTAACTATGGCTACACCTTC. Protein: CASTLGAKSNYGYTF.

J is TRBJ2-7 and V is TRBV28; D gene unclear. V dropped 6 bases and J dropped 2 bases, with 14 bases sitting between them. Germline V gene data show CDR1 as MDHEN and CDR2 as SYDVKM. The CDR3 has 14 residues. CDR3 coding DNA: TGTGCCAGCAGCACCCCAGGTTCCACCTACGAGCAGTACTTC. Encoded protein: CASSTPGSTYEQYF.

The chain employs TRBV28 and TRBJ1-6, with D possibly TRBD1 on 6 matching bases. V was cut by 6 bases and J by 0 bases, with 15 bases left in between. The CDR3 covers 17 residues. Germline CDR1 MDHEN, CDR2 SYDVKM. The CDR3 sequence is CASSQADRSSYNSPLHF. The DNA of the CDR3 is TGTGCCAGCAGCCAAGCCGACAGGAGCTCCTATAATTCACCCCTCCACTTT.

The CDR3: CASRGVGQEDEKLFF. As DNA, the CDR3 is TGCGCCAGCAGGGGGGTGGGACAGGAGGATGAAAAACTGTTTTTT. The chain couples TRBV10-1 to TRBJ1-4, with 8 bases lining up with TRBD1. CDR3 length: 15 residues. J was trimmed by 6 bases and V by 6 bases; bases with no gene match: 9. CDR1 is WNHNN and CDR2 is SYGVQD in the germline V gene (reference sequence).

The genes are TRBV28 and TRBJ1-2; D is possibly TRBD1 (5 bases). The CDR3 totals 11 residues. Per the germline V gene, CDR1 is MDHEN and CDR2 is SYDVKM. V lost 4 bases to trimming and J lost 5 bases, with 5 bases between them. The DNA of the CDR3 is TGTGCCAGCAGTTCAGGGTATGGCTACACCTTC. It yields the protein CASSSGYGYTF.

J is TRBJ2-2 and V is TRBV6-6; D may be TRBD1 (6 bases). Germline values: CDR1 MNHNY, CDR2 SVGAGI (reference sequence). The CDR3 spans 14 residues. V lost 6 bases and J 4 bases, leaving 12 bases between the germline ends. The CDR3 loop reads CASRPRGSTGELFF. The CDR3 coding sequence is TGTGCCAGCAGGCCCAGGGGTAGCACCGGGGAGCTGTTTTTT.

This clone appeared a few times. The chain links TRBV7-2 to TRBJ1-6; 7 bases are a match to TRBD1. V was clipped by 0 bases and J by 10 bases; unmatched bases: 9. The CDR3 totals 16 residues. Germline V gene data show CDR1 as SGHTA and CDR2 as FQGNSA. CDR3 in amino acids: CASSLASDRAKSPLHF. The CDR3 DNA reads TGTGCCAGCAGCTTAGCTTCCGACAGGGCTAAATCACCCCTCCACTTT.

The rearrangement uses TRBV7-2 and TRBJ2-7; 9 bases fit TRBD2. The germline CDR1 and CDR2 sequences are SGHTA and FQGNSA. The CDR3 extends over 16 amino acids. The junction had 10 bases not matched to a gene; V was cut back by 4 bases and J by 3 bases. Here the CDR3 reads CASSSTTSGLNYEQYF. CDR3 nucleotide sequence: TGTGCCAGCAGCTCCACAACTAGCGGGCTGAACTACGAGCAGTACTTC.

This sequence joins TRBV5-1 and TRBJ1-4; the D gene is possibly TRBD1 (5 bases). Germline loops: CDR1 SGHRS, CDR2 YFSETQ. This CDR3 region has 15 residues. V was trimmed by 1 base and J by 2 bases, leaving 9 bases between them. CDR3 bases: TGCGCCAGCAGCTTGCAGGGACTGACTAATGAAAAACTGTTTTTT. Translated, it gives CASSLQGLTNEKLFF.

The J gene is TRBJ2-7, the V gene TRBV18; perhaps TRBD2 as D (5 bases). The V gene lost 5 bases and the J gene lost 0 bases, with 8 bases spanning the gap. The CDR3 sequence is 13 residues long. Germline-derived CDR1 and CDR2 are KGHSH and LQKENI. Here the CDR3 DNA reads TGTGCCAGCTCATCCCGGGACTCCTACGAGCAGTACTTC. This gives the protein CASSSRDSYEQYF.

The chain links TRBV4-3 to TRBJ2-7; the D gene is possibly TRBD2 (6 bases). Trimming took off 0 bases at V and 6 bases at J, with 12 bases between the two ends. This CDR3 region has 14 residues. The germline gives CDR1 LGHNA, CDR2 YSLEER. The CDR3, as DNA: TGCGCCAGCAGCCAAGACGGGGGTCCATTCGAGCAGTACTTC. It encodes CASSQDGGPFEQYF.

The J gene is TRBJ2-7, the V gene TRBV18; possibly TRBD2 for D (6 bases). Trimming cost V 2 bases and J 3 bases, with 17 bases left between them. CDR1 KGHSH and CDR2 LQKENI come from the germline V gene. The CDR3 covers 16 residues. CDR3 residues: CASSPGRRGIGYEQYF. The CDR3 DNA sequence: TGTGCCAGCTCACCAGGTCGCCGCGGGATCGGCTACGAGCAGTACTTC.

The chain couples TRBV6-1 to TRBJ2-1, with TRBD1 matching 7 bases. Per the germline V gene, CDR1 is MNHNS and CDR2 is SASEGT. CDR3 size: 14 residues. With V trimmed by 6 bases and J by 4 bases, 6 bases remained unmatched. CDR3 in DNA: TGTGCCAGCAGCTCAGGGGGATATTACAATGAGCAGTTCTTC. Amino acids: CASSSGGYYNEQFF.

This clone has a single count. J is TRBJ2-3 and V is TRBV27; no reliable D call. The CDR3 is made up of 13 amino acids. The V gene lost 2 bases and the J gene lost 6 bases, with 9 bases spanning the gap. The germline CDR1 and CDR2 sequences are MNHEY and SMNVEV (reference sequence). The CDR3 DNA follows: TGTGCCAGCAGTTTACTAGATTCGGATACGCAGTATTTT. Residues: CASSLLDSDTQYF.